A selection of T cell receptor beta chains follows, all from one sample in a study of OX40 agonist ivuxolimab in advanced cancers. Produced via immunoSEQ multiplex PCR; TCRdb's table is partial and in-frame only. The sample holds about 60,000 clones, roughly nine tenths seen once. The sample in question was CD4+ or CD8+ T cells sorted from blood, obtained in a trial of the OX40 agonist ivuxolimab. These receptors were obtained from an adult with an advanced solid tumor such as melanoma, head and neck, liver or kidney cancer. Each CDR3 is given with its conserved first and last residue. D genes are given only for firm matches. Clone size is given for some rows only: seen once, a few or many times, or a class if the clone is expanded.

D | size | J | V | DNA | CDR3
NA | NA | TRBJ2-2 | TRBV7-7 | TGTGCCAGCAGCCGTTCCCCGAACACCGGGGAGCTGTTTTTT | CASSRSPNTGELFF
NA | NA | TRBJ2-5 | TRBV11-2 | TGTGCCAGCAGCTTAGATTTTCAGGGCGCGGTAGTAGAGACCCAGTACTTC | CASSLDFQGAVVETQYF
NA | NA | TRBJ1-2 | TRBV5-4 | TGTGCCAGCACCGGGGGGGGGTCTAACTATGGCTACACCTTC | CASTGGGSNYGYTF
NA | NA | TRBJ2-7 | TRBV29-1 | TGCAGCGTCCCGAATGGCTACGAGCAGTACTTC | CSVPNGYEQYF
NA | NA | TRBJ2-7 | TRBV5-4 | TGTGCCAGCAGCCTCTCGGAAGGGACCTACGAGCAGTACTTC | CASSLSEGTYEQYF
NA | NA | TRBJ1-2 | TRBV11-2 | TGTGCCAGCAGCTTAGACACCGGGACCGCCTATGGCTACACCTTC | CASSLDTGTAYGYTF
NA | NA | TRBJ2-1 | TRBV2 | TGTGCCAGCAGCGCCACTAGCTCCTACAATGAGCAGTTCTTC | CASSATSSYNEQFF
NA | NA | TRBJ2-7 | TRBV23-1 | TGCGCCAGCAGTCAATCAGGGGACCCCCGCTACGAGCAGTACTTC | CASSQSGDPRYEQYF
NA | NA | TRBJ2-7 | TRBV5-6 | TGTGCCAGCAGCACCCTAGACGTGGGAGACTACGAGCAGTACTTC | CASSTLDVGDYEQYF
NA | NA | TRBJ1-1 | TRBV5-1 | TGCGCCAGCAGCTTGCTAGGGAGCGGTAATGAAGCTTTCTTT | CASSLLGSGNEAFF
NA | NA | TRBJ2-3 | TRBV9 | TGTGCCAGCAGCGTAGTTGGGGGGTTCACAGATACGCAGTATTTT | CASSVVGGFTDTQYF
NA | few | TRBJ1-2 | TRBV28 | TGTGCCAGCAGATACCGAGGGGTGGAGCGCGGCTACACCTTC | CASRYRGVERGYTF
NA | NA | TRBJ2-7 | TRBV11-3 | TGTGCCAGCAGTTCCAGCCGGGTGAACGAGCAGTACTTC | CASSSSRVNEQYF
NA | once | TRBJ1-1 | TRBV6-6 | TGTGCCAGCAGTTCAAGGTGGTTTACTGAAGCTTTCTTT | CASSSRWFTEAFF
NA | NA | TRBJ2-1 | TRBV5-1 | TGCGCCAGCAGCTTGGAGGGGGGTCGCAATGAGCAGTTCTTC | CASSLEGGRNEQFF
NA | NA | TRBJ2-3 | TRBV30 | TGTGCCTGGAGGCACCGGGCCCTCGGCACAGATACGCAGTATTTT | CAWRHRALGTDTQYF
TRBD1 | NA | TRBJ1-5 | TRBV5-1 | TGCGCCAGCAGCTTGGACAGGGGCCAGGGACAGCCCCAGCATTTT | CASSLDRGQGQPQHF
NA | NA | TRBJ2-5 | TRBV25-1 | TGTGCCAGCAGTGAACCGTGGTTGGGGACCCAGTACTTC | CASSEPWLGTQYF
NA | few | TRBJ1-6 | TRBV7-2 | TGTGCCAGCAGTCCTCGGACAGATTATTCACCCCTCCACTTT | CASSPRTDYSPLHF
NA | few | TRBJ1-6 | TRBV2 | TGTGCCAGCAGTCCCGGACGGAATAATTCACCCCTCCACTTT | CASSPGRNNSPLHF
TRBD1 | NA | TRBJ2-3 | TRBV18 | TGTGCCAGCTCACCCCGGACAGGGGTCGATACAGATACGCAGTATTTT | CASSPRTGVDTDTQYF
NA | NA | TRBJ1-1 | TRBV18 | TGTGCCAGCTCACCGACGCAACGGCTTGAAGCTTTCTTT | CASSPTQRLEAFF
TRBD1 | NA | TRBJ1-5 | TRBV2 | TGTGCCAGCATTGCCGGGACAGCTCAGCCCCAGCATTTT | CASIAGTAQPQHF
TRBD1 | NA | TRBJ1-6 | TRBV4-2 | TGTGCCAGCAGCCAAGCTCGAGGGGACAGGGAATCTCGTTCACCCCTCCACTTT | CASSQARGDRESRSPLHF
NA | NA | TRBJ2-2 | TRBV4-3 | TGCGCCAGCAGCCAAGATTACTACACCGCCGGGGAGCTGTTTTTT | CASSQDYYTAGELFF
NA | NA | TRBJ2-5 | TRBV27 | TGTGCCAGCAGTTCAATACCGCCCCCTCAAGCGACCCAGTACTTC | CASSSIPPPQATQYF
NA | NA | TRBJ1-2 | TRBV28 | TGTGCCAGCAGTGGGATCGGTGATGGCTACACCTTC | CASSGIGDGYTF
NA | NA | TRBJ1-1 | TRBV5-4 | TGTGCCAGCAGCCTTACAGCCTTGAACACTGAAGCTTTCTTT | CASSLTALNTEAFF
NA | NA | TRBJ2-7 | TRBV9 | TGTGCCAGTTCACCGGACATCGGCTCCTACGAGCAGTACTTC | CASSPDIGSYEQYF
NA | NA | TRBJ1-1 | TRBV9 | TGTGCCAGCAGCGTAGGTTTAGGGGGGGCCCCTGACACTGAAGCTTTCTTT | CASSVGLGGAPDTEAFF
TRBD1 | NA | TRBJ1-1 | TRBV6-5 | TGTGCCAGCAGTTACTCGGCAGGGGGCTCAGCAGCTTTCTTT | CASSYSAGGSAAFF
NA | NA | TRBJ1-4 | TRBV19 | TGTGCCAGTAGTATAAAGGCGGGGCCTGAAAAACTGTTTTTT | CASSIKAGPEKLFF
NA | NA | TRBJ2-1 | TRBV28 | TGTGCCAGCAGTCTCACCACAGGGGGGGTGGAATCCAATGAGCAGTTCTTC | CASSLTTGGVESNEQFF
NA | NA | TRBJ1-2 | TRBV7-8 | TGTGCCAGCAGTTTCGCGACAGGCACTAATGGCTACACCTTC | CASSFATGTNGYTF
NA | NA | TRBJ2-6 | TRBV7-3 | TGTGCCAGCAGCTCCGTAGAGTCTGGGGCCAACGTCCTGACTTTC | CASSSVESGANVLTF
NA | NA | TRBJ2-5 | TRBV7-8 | TGTGCCAGCAGCTATAACCAGGGTTCGGAGACCCAGTACTTC | CASSYNQGSETQYF
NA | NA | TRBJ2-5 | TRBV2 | TGTGCCAGCTTCCCTATCAGAGCCCAAGAGACCCAGTACTTC | CASFPIRAQETQYF
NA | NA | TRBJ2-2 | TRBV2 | TGTGCCAGCAGTGAGGGGGGCACCGGGGAGCTGTTTTTT | CASSEGGTGELFF
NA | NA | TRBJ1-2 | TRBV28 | TGTGCCAGCAGGTCCACCTCCGGCGGCCTATATGGCTACACCTTC | CASRSTSGGLYGYTF
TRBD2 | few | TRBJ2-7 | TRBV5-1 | TGCGCCAGCAGCTTGGGACTAGCGGGGGGTTCAACCTCCTACGAGCAGTACTTC | CASSLGLAGGSTSYEQYF
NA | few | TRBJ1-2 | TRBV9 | TGTGCCAGCAGCGCTTTCGGTTCAAGCGGGGGCTACACCTTC | CASSAFGSSGGYTF
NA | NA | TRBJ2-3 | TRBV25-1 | TGTGCCAGCAGTGTTCCGCGGGGAGATACGCAGTATTTT | CASSVPRGDTQYF
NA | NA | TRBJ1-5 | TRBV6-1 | TGTGCCAGCAGCATACGGACAGTCGATCAGCCCCAGCATTTT | CASSIRTVDQPQHF
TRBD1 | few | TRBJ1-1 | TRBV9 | TGTGCCAGCAGCGTAGTGGGAGGGGGCCTCATGAACACTGAAGCTTTCTTT | CASSVVGGGLMNTEAFF
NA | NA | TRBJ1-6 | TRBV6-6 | TGTGCCAGCAGTTCCGGCCGCGTCTATAATTCACCCCTCCACTTT | CASSSGRVYNSPLHF
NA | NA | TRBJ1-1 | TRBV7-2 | TGTGCCAGCAGCTCCTCAGGGGCCAACACTGAAGCTTTCTTT | CASSSSGANTEAFF
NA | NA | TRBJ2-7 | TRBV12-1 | TGTGCCACGCCACAGGGGAGCAGCAACGAGCAGTACTTC | CATPQGSSNEQYF
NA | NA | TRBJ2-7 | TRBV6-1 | TGTGCCAGCAAGGTAGGGGGGGCCTACGAGCAGTACTTC | CASKVGGAYEQYF